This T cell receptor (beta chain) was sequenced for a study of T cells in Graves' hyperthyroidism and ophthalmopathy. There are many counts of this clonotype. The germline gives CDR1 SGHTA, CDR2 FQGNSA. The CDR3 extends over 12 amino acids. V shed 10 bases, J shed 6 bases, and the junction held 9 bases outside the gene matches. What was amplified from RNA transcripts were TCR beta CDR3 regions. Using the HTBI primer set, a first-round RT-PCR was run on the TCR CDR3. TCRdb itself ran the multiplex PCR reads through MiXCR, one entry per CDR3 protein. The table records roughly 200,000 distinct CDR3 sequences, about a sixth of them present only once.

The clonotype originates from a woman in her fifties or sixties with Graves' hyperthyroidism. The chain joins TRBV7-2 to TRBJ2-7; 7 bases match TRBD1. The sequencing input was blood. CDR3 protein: CATSRAGGEQYF. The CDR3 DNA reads TGTGCCACGTCAAGGGCAGGGGGCGAGCAGTACTTC.